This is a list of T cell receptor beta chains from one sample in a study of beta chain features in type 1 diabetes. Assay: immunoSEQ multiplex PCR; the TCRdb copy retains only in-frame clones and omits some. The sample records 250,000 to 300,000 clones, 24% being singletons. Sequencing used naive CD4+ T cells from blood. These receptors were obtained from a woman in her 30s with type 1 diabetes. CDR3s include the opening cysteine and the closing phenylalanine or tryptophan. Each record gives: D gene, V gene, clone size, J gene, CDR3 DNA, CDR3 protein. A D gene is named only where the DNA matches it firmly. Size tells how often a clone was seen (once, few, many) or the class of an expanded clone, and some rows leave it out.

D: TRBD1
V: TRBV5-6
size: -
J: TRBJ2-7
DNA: TGTGCCAGCAGCGCCTCCTGGACAGGGGACTCCTACGAGCAGTACTTC
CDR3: CASSASWTGDSYEQYF

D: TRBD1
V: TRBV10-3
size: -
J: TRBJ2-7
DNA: TGTGCCATCAGTGAGGACAGGGGGTTCTACGAGCAGTACTTC
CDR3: CAISEDRGFYEQYF

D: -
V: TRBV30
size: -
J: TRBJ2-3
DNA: TGTGCCTGGAGCAACACAAGAGATACGCAGTATTTT
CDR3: CAWSNTRDTQYF

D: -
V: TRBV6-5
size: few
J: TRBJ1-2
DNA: TGTGCCAGCAGTTACTACCCCAGGGAGGGTGGCTACACCTTC
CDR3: CASSYYPREGGYTF

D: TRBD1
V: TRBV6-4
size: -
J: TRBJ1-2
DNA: TGTGCCAGCAGTCCCGGGACAGACTATGGCTACACCTTC
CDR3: CASSPGTDYGYTF

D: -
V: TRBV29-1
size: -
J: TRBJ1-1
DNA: TGCAGCGTAGACATCATGAACAGTGAGGGTTTCTTT
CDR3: CSVDIMNSEGFF

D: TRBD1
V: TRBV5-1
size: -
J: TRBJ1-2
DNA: TGCGCCAGCAGCTTTAGCCAGGGGGAGTATGGCTACACCTTC
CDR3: CASSFSQGEYGYTF

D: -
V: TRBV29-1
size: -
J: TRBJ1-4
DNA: TGCAGCGCCAGGGCAACTAATGAAAAACTGTTTTTT
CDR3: CSARATNEKLFF

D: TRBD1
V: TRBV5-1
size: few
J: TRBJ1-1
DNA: TGCGCCAGCAGCCCGCCGGGACAGAGCATGAACACTGAAGCTTTCTTT
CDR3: CASSPPGQSMNTEAFF

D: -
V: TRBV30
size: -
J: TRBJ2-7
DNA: TGTGCCTGGAGTGTAGGGTTAGCGCCGCGATACGAGCAGTACTTC
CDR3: CAWSVGLAPRYEQYF

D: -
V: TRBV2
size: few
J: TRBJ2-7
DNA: TGTGCCAGCATTGGTAGCTCCTACGAGCAGTACTTC
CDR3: CASIGSSYEQYF

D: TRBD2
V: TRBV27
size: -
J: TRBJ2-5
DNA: TGTGCCAGCAGTCCTGTTAGCGGGAGACAGACCCAGTACTTC
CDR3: CASSPVSGRQTQYF

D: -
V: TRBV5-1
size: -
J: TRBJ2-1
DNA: TGCGCCAGCAGCTCCCCGGATGAGCAGTTCTTC
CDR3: CASSSPDEQFF

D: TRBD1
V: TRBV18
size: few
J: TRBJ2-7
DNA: TGTGCCAGCTCAGCTCAGCCGGGACAGAGACCCTACGAGCAGTACTTC
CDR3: CASSAQPGQRPYEQYF

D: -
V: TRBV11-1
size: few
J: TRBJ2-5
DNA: TGTGCCAGCAGCCCCAGAGGATCCTACCAAGAGACCCAGTACTTC
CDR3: CASSPRGSYQETQYF

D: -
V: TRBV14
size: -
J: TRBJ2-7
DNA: TGTGCCAGCAGCCAAGGGCTAGCTTCTGCTAACTACGAGCAGTACTTC
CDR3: CASSQGLASANYEQYF

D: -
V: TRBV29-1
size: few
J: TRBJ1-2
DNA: TGCAGCGTGTATAGAGAACATGGCTACACCTTC
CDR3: CSVYREHGYTF

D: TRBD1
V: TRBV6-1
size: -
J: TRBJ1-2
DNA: TGTGCCAGCAGTGTCGCAGGGGGCACCTATGGCTACACCTTC
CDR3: CASSVAGGTYGYTF

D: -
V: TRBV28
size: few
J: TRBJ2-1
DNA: TGTGCCAGCCTTAGGAGCTCCTACAATGAGCAGTTCTTC
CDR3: CASLRSSYNEQFF

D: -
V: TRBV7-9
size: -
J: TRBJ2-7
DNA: TGTGCCAGCAGCCTAGGACTCCTATCCTACGAGCAGTACTTC
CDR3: CASSLGLLSYEQYF

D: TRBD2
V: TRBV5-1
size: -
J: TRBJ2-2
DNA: TGCGCCAGCAGCCCCACGGGAGGAGGGTCCCGTGGTAGTACCGGGGAGCTGTTTTTT
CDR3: CASSPTGGGSRGSTGELFF

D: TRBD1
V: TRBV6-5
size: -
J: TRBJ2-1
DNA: TGTGCCAGCAGTAATTACAGGGGATCCTACAATGAGCAGTTCTTC
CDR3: CASSNYRGSYNEQFF

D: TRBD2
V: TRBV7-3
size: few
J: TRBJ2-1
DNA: TGTGCCAGCTCACTAGCGGGACGCTACAATGAGCAGTTCTTC
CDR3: CASSLAGRYNEQFF

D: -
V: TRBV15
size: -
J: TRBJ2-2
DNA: TGTGCCACCAGCAGACAGGGAACCGGGGAGCTGTTTTTT
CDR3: CATSRQGTGELFF

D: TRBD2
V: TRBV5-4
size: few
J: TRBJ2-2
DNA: TGTGCCAGCAGAATAGCGGGAGGGCGGACCGGGGAGCTGTTTTTT
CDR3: CASRIAGGRTGELFF

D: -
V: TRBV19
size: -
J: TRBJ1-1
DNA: TGTGCCAGTAGTATGTCGGGTCCTGGAGCTTTCTTT
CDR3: CASSMSGPGAFF

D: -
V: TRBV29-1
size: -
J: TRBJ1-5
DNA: TGCAGCGTTGGGGAGGTCGACGGCAATCAGCCCCAGCATTTT
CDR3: CSVGEVDGNQPQHF

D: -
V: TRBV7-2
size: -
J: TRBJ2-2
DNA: TGTGCCAGCAGCCCTACTAGCAACGGGGAGCTGTTTTTT
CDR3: CASSPTSNGELFF

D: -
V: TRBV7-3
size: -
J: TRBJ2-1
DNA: TGTGCCAGCAGCTTAAGCGGCAGCCTCTCCTACAATGAGCAGTTCTTC
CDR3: CASSLSGSLSYNEQFF

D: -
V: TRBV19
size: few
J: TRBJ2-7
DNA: TGTGCCAGTAGTAGAGAAAGAGGACTAAACTCCTACGAGCAGTACTTC
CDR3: CASSRERGLNSYEQYF

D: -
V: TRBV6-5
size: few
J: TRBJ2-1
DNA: TGTGCCAGCAGTTACTCGGGCTTGCCCCAGAATGAGCAGTTCTTC
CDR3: CASSYSGLPQNEQFF

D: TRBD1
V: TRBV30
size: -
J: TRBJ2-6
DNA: TGTGCCTCGACAGGGTACGGGGCCAACGTCCTGACTTTC
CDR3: CASTGYGANVLTF

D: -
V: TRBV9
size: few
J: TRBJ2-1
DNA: TGTGCCAGCAGCGGGCCTTACAATGAGCAGTTCTTC
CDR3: CASSGPYNEQFF

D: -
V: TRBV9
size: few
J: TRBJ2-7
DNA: TGTGCCAGCAGCGTAGATCAGGGGTCCTACGAGCAGTACTTC
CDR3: CASSVDQGSYEQYF

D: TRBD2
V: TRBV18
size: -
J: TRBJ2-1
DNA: TGTGCCAGCTCACCGGCTAGCGGGAGGGCGGTGGAGTTCTTC
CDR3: CASSPASGRAVEFF

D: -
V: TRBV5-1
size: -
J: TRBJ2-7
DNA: TGCGCCAGCAGCTCCGGGACTGGTTTATACGAGCAGTACTTC
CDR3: CASSSGTGLYEQYF

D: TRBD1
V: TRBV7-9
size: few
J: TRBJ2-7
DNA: TGTGCCAGCAGCTCCCCGGGACAGACACTGTACGAGCAGTACTTC
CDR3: CASSSPGQTLYEQYF

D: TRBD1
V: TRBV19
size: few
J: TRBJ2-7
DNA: TGTGCCAGTAGTATAGCCGGGACAGGGAACTACGAGCAGTACTTC
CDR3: CASSIAGTGNYEQYF

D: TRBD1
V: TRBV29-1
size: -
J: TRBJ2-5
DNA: TGCAGCGGAGCCCCGGGACAGGCGGGAGAGACCCAGTACTTC
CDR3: CSGAPGQAGETQYF

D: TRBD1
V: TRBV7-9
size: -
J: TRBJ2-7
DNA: TGTGCCAGCAGCCCGCCCACAGGGGATCGGGCTTACGAGCAGTACTTC
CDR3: CASSPPTGDRAYEQYF

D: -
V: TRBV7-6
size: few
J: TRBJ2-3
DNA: TGTGCCAGCAGCTTAGAGTGGGGGCCCACAGATACGCAGTATTTT
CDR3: CASSLEWGPTDTQYF

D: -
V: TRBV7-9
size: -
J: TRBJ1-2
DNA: TGTGCCAGCAGCTTAGAGGGAGGTGACTATGGCTACACCTTC
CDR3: CASSLEGGDYGYTF

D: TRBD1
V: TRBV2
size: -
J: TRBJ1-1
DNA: TGTGCCAGCAGTGCCCAGGGGGCTGGGACTGAAGCTTTCTTT
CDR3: CASSAQGAGTEAFF

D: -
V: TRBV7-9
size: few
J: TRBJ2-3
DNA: TGTGCCAGCAGCTTATCCGGCCCCTCCGCGGCTGATACGCAGTATTTT
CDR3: CASSLSGPSAADTQYF

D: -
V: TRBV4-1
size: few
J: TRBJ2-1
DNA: TGCGCCAGCAGCCAAGATCCAGGGGGGAGTCAACCTTACAATGAGCAGTTCTTC
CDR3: CASSQDPGGSQPYNEQFF

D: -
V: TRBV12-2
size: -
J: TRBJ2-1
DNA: TGTGCAAGTCGCCAAACCGGGACAGCCACCTACAATGAGCAGTTCTTC
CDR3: CASRQTGTATYNEQFF